The next 24 T cell receptor beta chains were all read from a single sample in a study of blood T cell repertoires in COVID-19. The protocol was immunoSEQ multiplex PCR, while the TCRdb copy is restricted to in-frame clones and leaves out a portion. The repertoire holds some 200,000 clones, with approximately 80% as singletons. The material sequenced was PBMCs or T cells enriched from blood (not recorded which). Every receptor here comes from a man aged 40-49 years who had recovered from COVID-19.

This sequence joins TRBV7-2 and TRBJ2-5; 14 bases match TRBD2. The V gene end was trimmed by 1 base and the J gene end by 1 base; junction bases not matched to a gene: 5. This CDR3 has 18 amino acids. Germline V gene lookup returns CDR1 SGHTA and CDR2 FQGNSA. The CDR3 DNA reads TGTGCCAGCAGCTTAGGCGGACTAGCGGGAGGTATCCAAGAGACCCAGTACTTC. It specifies CASSLGGLAGGIQETQYF.

J is TRBJ1-2 and V is TRBV7-8, with a weak D call TRBD1 (6 bases). The CDR3 is made up of 11 amino acids. V gave up 5 bases and J gave up 11 bases, with 12 bases separating them. CDR1 and CDR2 from the germline V gene are SGHVS and FQNEAQ. The CDR3 bases are TGTGCCAGCAGCCGTAACAGGGATTACACCTTC. It yields the protein CASSRNRDYTF.

The chain uses TRBV7-2 and TRBJ1-5; D might be TRBD1 (6 bases). Trimming left V 1 base short and J 4 bases short, with 11 bases between. Germline-derived CDR1 and CDR2 are SGHTA and FQGNSA. There are 15 residues in the CDR3. The CDR3 DNA follows: TGTGCCAGCAGCTTAGGGACAGCCCTAAATCAGCCCCAGCATTTT. It codes for CASSLGTALNQPQHF. Using reference TRBV7-2 and TRBJ1-5 for the parts outside the CDR3, the full variable domain is GAGVSQSPSNKVTEKGKDVELRCDPISGHTALYWYRQSLGQGLEFLIYFQGNSAPDKSGLPSDRFSAERTGGSVSTLTIQRTQQEDSAVYLCASSLGTALNQPQHFGDGTRLSIL.

The chain couples TRBV6-5 to TRBJ1-6; TRBD1 might be the D (6 bases). This CDR3 has 15 residues. Trimming removed 0 bases at V and 8 bases at J, with 11 bases between. Germline CDR1 is MNHEY and CDR2 is SVGAGI. The CDR3 sequence: CASSYSARGDSPLHF. The CDR3 nucleotides read TGTGCCAGCAGTTACTCAGCCAGGGGTGATTCACCCCTCCACTTT.

V usage is TRBV7-8 and J usage is TRBJ1-1; D is unclear. Trimming removed 3 bases at V and 4 bases at J, with 6 bases between. The germline CDR1 and CDR2 sequences are SGHVS and FQNEAQ. The CDR3 spans 12 residues. The CDR3 bases are TGTGCCAGCAGCTTCCCCGGCACTGAAGCTTTCTTT. Residues: CASSFPGTEAFF.

The J gene is TRBJ2-3, the V gene TRBV28, with 8 bases lining up with TRBD2. With 7 bases clipped from V and 8 bases from J, the junction kept 11 bases outside the gene matches. The CDR3 totals 14 residues. The germline V gene has CDR1 MDHEN and CDR2 SYDVKM. The CDR3 loop reads CASKQAGDLGTQYF. CDR3 DNA sequence: TGTGCCAGCAAACAAGCGGGAGACTTGGGTACGCAGTATTTT.

The J gene is TRBJ1-2, the V gene TRBV4-3, with unresolved D. The CDR3 totals 15 residues. The V end lost 1 base, the J end lost 4 bases, and 13 bases lay between the germline ends. From germline, CDR1 is LGHNA and CDR2 YSLEER. Here the CDR3 reads CASSQGPDTIYGYTF. CDR3 nucleotides: TGCGCCAGCAGCCAAGGTCCTGACACGATCTATGGCTACACCTTC.

This chain connects TRBV24-1 to TRBJ2-2, with 10 nucleotides matching TRBD2. CDR3 length: 16 amino acids. CDR1 is KGHDR, CDR2 SFDVKD, per germline. After removal of 2 bases from V and 3 bases from J, the junction contained 2 bases not matched to a gene. The CDR3 spells CATSDSAGGYTGELFF. The CDR3 region has the DNA TGTGCCACCAGTGATTCAGCGGGAGGGTACACCGGGGAGCTGTTTTTT.

The chain recombines TRBV6-5 with TRBJ2-7, with 12 bases identical to TRBD1. Trimming took 9 bases from V and 6 from J; bases not matched to a gene: 9. The CDR3 consists of 14 residues. Germline V lookup: CDR1 MNHEY, CDR2 SVGAGI. The CDR3 region has the DNA TGTGCCAGTCCCCGGGACAGGGGGCCCCTCGAGCAGTACTTC. This encodes CASPRDRGPLEQYF.

This chain uses TRBV12-3 or TRBV12-4 with TRBJ2-1, with D perhaps matching TRBD2 (6 bases). The CDR3 totals 13 residues. V was clipped by 5 bases and J by 9 bases, with 14 bases between them. CDR3 DNA: TGTGCCAGCAGTCTGCCAGCTAGCGTTGAGCAGTTCTTC. Its protein is CASSLPASVEQFF.

The chain uses TRBV27 and TRBJ1-2; D not resolved. CDR3 length equals 15 residues. Germline V gene sequence: CDR1 MNHEY, CDR2 SMNVEV (reference sequence). V was shortened by 7 bases and J by 2 bases, with 17 bases between the two germline ends. The CDR3 DNA is TGTGCCAGCACCACATCAGGTTTACCGAACTATGGCTACACCTTC. Residues: CASTTSGLPNYGYTF.

This clone was observed a single time. The rearrangement uses TRBV6-2 or TRBV6-3 and TRBJ1-1; D may be TRBD1 (5 bases). Trimming took 0 bases from V and 4 from J, leaving 18 bases between them. This CDR3 region has 17 residues. Germline lookup yields CDR1 MNHEY and CDR2 SVGEGT. The chain's CDR3 is CASSYSLDGGSFTEAFF. Written as DNA, the CDR3 is TGTGCCAGCAGTTACTCCTTGGACGGGGGTAGTTTCACTGAAGCTTTCTTT.

This chain joins TRBV25-1 and TRBJ2-1; TRBD2 agrees at 9 bases. The germline CDR1 and CDR2 sequences are MGHDK and SYGVNS. There are 17 residues in the CDR3. With 3 bases clipped from V and 0 bases from J, the junction kept 6 bases outside the gene matches. The CDR3 sequence: CASSDKTSGPSYNEQFF. The CDR3 DNA follows: TGTGCCAGCAGTGATAAAACTAGCGGGCCCTCCTACAATGAGCAGTTCTTC.

This clone was seen only once. This chain joins TRBV28 and TRBJ1-1; the D gene is possibly TRBD1 (6 bases). This CDR3 spans 13 amino acids. V was shortened by 4 bases and J by 2 bases, with 8 bases between the two germline ends. CDR1 is MDHEN and CDR2 is SYDVKM in the germline V gene. The CDR3 is CASSSGTNTEAFF. The CDR3 DNA follows: TGTGCCAGCAGTTCGGGGACAAACACTGAAGCTTTCTTT.

J is TRBJ1-1 and V is TRBV15, with D perhaps matching TRBD1 (5 bases). V lost 8 bases, J lost 2 bases, and 12 bases lay in between. The length of the CDR3 is 13 residues. Germline CDR1 is LNHNV and CDR2 is YYDKDF (reference sequence). CDR3 protein: CATSWGGNTEAFF. The CDR3 coding sequence is TGTGCCACCTCTTGGGGGGGAAACACTGAAGCTTTCTTT.

This clone was observed a few times. This chain links TRBV7-9 with TRBJ2-3; 11 bases line up with TRBD2. From germline, CDR1 is SEHNR and CDR2 FQNEAQ (reference sequence). The CDR3 sequence is 19 residues long. The V and J ends lost 1 base and 6 bases, in that order; junction bases with no gene match: 15. CDR3 amino acids: CASSLGLAGRQGLKDTQYF. Here the CDR3 DNA reads TGTGCCAGCAGCTTAGGACTAGCGGGACGCCAAGGACTAAAGGATACGCAGTATTTT.

Remarks on this clone: A read error may produce the germline difference seen at one junction end. This chain joins TRBV28 and TRBJ2-1, with D perhaps TRBD2 (6 bases). The CDR3 spans 13 residues. Germline loops: CDR1 MDHEN, CDR2 SYDVKM. CDR3 DNA sequence: TGTGCCAGCAACGGGGACTCCCACAATGAGCAGTTCTTC. Translated, it gives CASNGDSHNEQFF.

J is TRBJ1-3 and V is TRBV7-2, with 9 positions matching TRBD1. Germline CDR1 and CDR2: SGHTA and FQGNSA. This CDR3 comprises 15 residues. V was clipped by 6 bases and J by 4 bases; unmatched bases: 7. This chain's CDR3 is CASSNRTGDGNTIYF. The CDR3 nucleotides read TGTGCCAGCAGTAATCGGACAGGGGACGGAAACACCATATATTTT.

The chain recombines TRBV28 with TRBJ1-2, with unresolved D. This CDR3 spans 12 amino acids. CDR1 MDHEN and CDR2 SYDVKM come from the germline V gene. The ends were cut back, 7 bases at V and 9 bases at J, with 15 bases in the middle. CDR3 amino acids: CASIAQEASYTF. CDR3 in DNA: TGTGCCAGCATCGCCCAAGAAGCGAGCTACACCTTC.

V and J are TRBV9 and TRBJ1-2; D unresolved. CDR1 and CDR2 (germline): SGDLS, YYNGEE. The V end was cut by 0 bases, the J end by 1 base, with 4 bases between. CDR3 length: 13 residues. The CDR3 spells CASSVGVNYGYTF. DNA for the CDR3: TGTGCCAGCAGCGTAGGAGTTAACTATGGCTACACCTTC.

The V and J genes are TRBV20-1 and TRBJ2-7; D perhaps matches TRBD2 (6 bases). Trimming removed 3 bases at V and 0 bases at J, with 12 bases between. The V gene's germline CDR1 is DFQATT and CDR2 SNEGSKA (reference sequence). This CDR3 contains 14 residues. For the CDR3, the DNA is TGCAGTGCTAGTGGCCAGCGGGCCTCCTACGAGCAGTACTTC. Translation: CSASGQRASYEQYF.

The CDR3 bases are TGTGCCAGCAGCTTTTCCAGACCCCGGGATAGCAATCAGCCCCAGCATTTT. Amino acid sequence: CASSFSRPRDSNQPQHF. The chain combines TRBV11-2 with TRBJ1-5, with D uncertain. The CDR3 covers 17 residues. V gave up 3 bases and J gave up 0 bases, with 15 bases separating them. Germline-derived CDR1 and CDR2 are SGHAT and FQNNGV.

This clone has a single count. V usage is TRBV15 and J usage is TRBJ2-1; unclear D gene. This CDR3 contains 13 residues. Germline V lookup: CDR1 LNHNV, CDR2 YYDKDF (reference sequence). Trimming shortened V by 0 bases and J by 7 bases, and 7 bases separated the two germline ends. The CDR3 loop reads CATSRDYQNEQFF. The DNA for the CDR3 is TGTGCCACCAGCAGAGATTATCAGAATGAGCAGTTCTTC.

The chain uses TRBV19 and TRBJ2-1; 7 nucleotides agree with TRBD2. This CDR3 comprises 13 residues. The ends lost 6 bases at V and 9 bases at J; junction bases unmatched: 8. Germline V gene sequence: CDR1 LNHDA, CDR2 SQIVND (reference sequence). CDR3 nucleotides: TGTGCCAGTAGATTGGGGAGGGCAGGTGAGCAGTTCTTC. Protein sequence: CASRLGRAGEQFF.